What follows are 11 T cell receptor beta chains derived from one specimen sequenced in a study of blood T cell repertoires in COVID-19. The protocol was immunoSEQ multiplex PCR, while the TCRdb copy is restricted to in-frame clones and leaves out a portion. Here the sample spans hundreds of thousands of clones, about 87% being singletons. Sequencing input: peripheral blood. The receptors were sampled from a woman aged 25 to 45 who had recovered from COVID-19.

The chain joins TRBV4-2 to TRBJ2-7, with D perhaps TRBD1 (6 bases). Trimming stripped 0 bases from V and 3 bases from J, with 12 bases between. The length of the CDR3 is 15 residues. Germline-derived CDR1 and CDR2 are LGHNA and YNFKEQ. This CDR3 is CASSQDRGKGYEQYF. The CDR3 nucleotides read TGTGCCAGCAGCCAAGACAGGGGAAAAGGCTACGAGCAGTACTTC.

The V gene is TRBV4-1, the J gene TRBJ1-1, with TRBD1 as a possible D gene (6 bases). Germline CDR1 reads MGHRA; CDR2 reads YSYEKL. V shed 0 bases and J shed 0 bases, with 20 bases lying between them. The CDR3 is 19 residues long. CDR3 loop: CASSQDLFRGKIMNTEAFF. The CDR3 DNA reads as TGCGCCAGCAGCCAAGATTTATTCAGGGGCAAAATCATGAACACTGAAGCTTTCTTT.

The genes are TRBV4-1 and TRBJ2-1, with TRBD2 identical over 13 bases. V lost 1 base to trimming and J lost 9 bases; unmatched junction nucleotides: 12. Germline CDR1 MGHRA, CDR2 YSYEKL. The CDR3 is 18 residues long. CDR3 sequence: CASSQAPTSGGASGEQFF. In DNA form, the CDR3 reads TGCGCCAGCAGCCAAGCCCCAACTAGCGGGGGGGCTTCTGGTGAGCAGTTCTTC.

The V call is TRBV30, the J call TRBJ1-1; D unresolved. Germline V lookup: CDR1 GTSNPN, CDR2 SVGIG (reference sequence). This CDR3 is built from 13 residues. Trimming removed 2 bases from V and 6 bases from J, with 13 bases in between. The CDR3 DNA sequence: TGTGCCTGGAGTCAGCGTAATTGGGCTGAAGCTTTCTTT. Its translation: CAWSQRNWAEAFF.

The genes are TRBV5-5 and TRBJ2-5; no firm D call. Trimming pared 4 bases from V and 6 bases from J, leaving 13 bases between. The CDR3 contains 13 residues. Germline lookup yields CDR1 SGHKS and CDR2 YYEKEE (reference sequence). As DNA, the CDR3 is TGTGCCAGCAGCGTGGACGGTGGGCAGACCCAGTACTTC. Translating it yields CASSVDGGQTQYF.

The rearrangement links TRBV12-3 or TRBV12-4 to TRBJ1-1; D is perhaps TRBD1 (6 bases). Between the trimmed V and J ends, which lost 7 bases and 6 bases, there was a span of 15 bases. The CDR3 is 13 amino acids. The CDR3 DNA sequence: TGTGCCAGCAACTCGCAGGGGTTGGCTGAAGCTTTCTTT. The encoded protein is CASNSQGLAEAFF.

The rearrangement links TRBV6-2 or TRBV6-3 to TRBJ2-7, with TRBD2 matching 8 bases. Germline-derived CDR1 and CDR2 are MNHEY and SVGEGT. The CDR3 is 15 amino acids. Germline trimming cut 6 bases from V and 0 bases from J; bases unmatched to any gene: 7. The CDR3 region has the DNA TGTGCCAGCAGCTTATCCGGGACTAGCTCCTACGAGCAGTACTTC. It codes for CASSLSGTSSYEQYF.

J is TRBJ2-7 and V is TRBV12-3 or TRBV12-4; TRBD1 matches at 8 bases. This CDR3 spans 13 amino acids. V shed 5 bases and J 5 bases; nucleotides not matched to a gene: 5. The CDR3 DNA reads TGTGCCAGCAGTGCCGACAGGGGCGACGAGCAGTACTTC. Residues: CASSADRGDEQYF.

The chain is built from TRBV19 and TRBJ1-4, with TRBD1 matching 7 bases. The CDR3 contains 18 residues. V lost 4 bases and J lost 6; bases outside the gene matches: 17. CDR1 and CDR2 (germline): LNHDA, SQIVND (reference sequence). The CDR3 DNA is TGTGCCAGTAGTAAGGGACTTAAGTCGGGACAGCGGGATGAAAAACTGTTTTTT. Translating gives CASSKGLKSGQRDEKLFF.

This rearrangement joins TRBV29-1 to TRBJ1-1, with D possibly matching TRBD1 (6 bases). Trimming left V 1 base short and J 6 bases short, with 15 bases between. This CDR3 has 14 amino acids. Germline loops: CDR1 SQVTM, CDR2 ANQGSEA. CDR3 bases: TGCAGCGTTGAAGTGACAGGCACCTTCGCTGAAGCTTTCTTT. Encoded protein: CSVEVTGTFAEAFF.

This chain connects TRBV5-8 to TRBJ2-3; TRBD2 is a possible D gene (7 bases). Germline V gives CDR1 SGHTS, CDR2 YDEGEE. V was clipped by 0 bases and J by 3 bases, with 14 bases between them. The CDR3 has 16 amino acids. CDR3 residues: CASSLVGAGATDTQYF. DNA of the CDR3: TGTGCCAGCAGCTTGGTGGGGGCGGGGGCGACAGATACGCAGTATTTT.